This entry features one T cell receptor (beta chain) sequence. As yet, its antigen is unknown. Assay used: immunoSEQ multiplex PCR; TCRdb lists only in-frame clones, some missing. The sample carries 2.5 million or so clones, around 94% recorded once. Germline V gene lookup returns CDR1 KGHSH and CDR2 LQKENI. The CDR3 spans 15 residues. V lost 3 bases, J lost 4 bases, and 16 bases lay in between. The sample belongs to a study of shared clonotypes between healthy human individuals. Study-level results: What limited the represented genetic and exposure-history diversity was the small number of donors. The naive CD4 repertoires of a handful of donors were compared, and approximately 5.3% of clonotypes were shared.

The chain recombines TRBV18 with TRBJ2-7; D is uncertain. Sample: naive CD4+ T cells sorted from blood. The subset was: CD45RA+ positively selected. This TCR was sampled from a man younger than 35 in good health. The CDR3 DNA sequence: TGTGCCAGCTCACCCCCGTCGAGTATCACTTACGAGCAGTACTTC. Its translation: CASSPPSSITYEQYF.